This TCR beta chain comes out of a study of CD8 T cells in ankylosing spondylitis. V was clipped by 2 bases and J by 6 bases; unmatched bases: 6. The CDR3 is 13 amino acids. Germline CDR1 is DFQATT and CDR2 is SNEGSKA (reference sequence). General observations from the study: Blood from ankylosing spondylitis patients appeared to carry a characteristic roughly 8-variant TCR beta motif.

Ten or more counts support this clonotype. Its target is not known. TCRdb called the 5' RACE reads again in MiXCR, with one record for every CDR3 protein. Seen here are about 210,000 distinct CDR3 sequences, about 7% observed once, and the top ten hold more than 13%. Sequencing was carried out using blood, either unsorted or a sorted T cell fraction (not recorded which). The origin of this receptor is a male donor with ankylosing spondylitis. This rearrangement joins TRBV20-1 to TRBJ1-1; 7 nucleotides align to TRBD1. The CDR3 reads CSARRGRRAEAFF. For the CDR3, the DNA is TGCAGTGCTAGAAGGGGGCGGAGGGCTGAAGCTTTCTTT.